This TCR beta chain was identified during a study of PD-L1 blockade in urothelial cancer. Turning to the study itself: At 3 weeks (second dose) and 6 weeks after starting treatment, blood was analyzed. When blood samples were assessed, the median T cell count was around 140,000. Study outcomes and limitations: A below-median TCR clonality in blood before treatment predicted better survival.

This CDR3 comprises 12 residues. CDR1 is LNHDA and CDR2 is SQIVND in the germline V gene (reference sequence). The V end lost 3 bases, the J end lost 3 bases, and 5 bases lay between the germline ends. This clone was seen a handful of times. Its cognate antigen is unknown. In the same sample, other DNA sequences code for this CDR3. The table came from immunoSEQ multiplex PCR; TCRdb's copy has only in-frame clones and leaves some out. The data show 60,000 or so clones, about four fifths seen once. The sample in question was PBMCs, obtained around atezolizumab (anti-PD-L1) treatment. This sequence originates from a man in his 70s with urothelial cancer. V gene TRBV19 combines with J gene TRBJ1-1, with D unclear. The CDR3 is CASSMRDTEAFF. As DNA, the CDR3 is TGTGCCAGTAGTATGCGGGACACTGAAGCTTTCTTT.